This TCR beta chain is drawn from a study of blood T cell repertoires in COVID-19. About the research overall: The United States, Italy and Spain provided the acute and convalescent COVID-19 samples.

Sequenced by immunoSEQ multiplex PCR; TCRdb stores in-frame clones only, minus some. The sample gives around 280,000 clones, around 88% of which show up once; about 5.7% is in the top ten. This CDR3 contains 15 residues. Germline V lookup: CDR1 MDHEN, CDR2 SYDVKM. The V gene end was trimmed by 2 bases and the J gene end by 6 bases; junction bases not matched to a gene: 5. Individuals aged roughly 18 to 95 years were recruited from 24 US areas. This receptor was identified in a woman aged 40 to 55 who had recovered from COVID-19. This chain joins TRBV28 and TRBJ2-2, with TRBD2 matching over 8 bases. The sequenced sample consisted of PBMCs or T cells enriched from blood (not recorded which). CDR3 residues: CASSLPGGQAGELFF. The DNA of the CDR3 is TGTGCCAGCAGTTTACCGGGAGGGCAGGCCGGGGAGCTGTTTTTT.